This T cell receptor beta chain came from a study of shared clonotypes between healthy human individuals. Study information: There were three CD4 naive, three CD4 memory, two CD8 naive and one CD8 memory plates per donor. Findings of the study overall: Naive CD4 clonotype sharing across a few donors was about 5%. The small donor group covered limited genetic and exposure diversity.

Original processing methods: Sequence data from immunoSEQ were junction-only and lacked quality scores; consequently, filtering differed. The method was immunoSEQ multiplex PCR; TCRdb's version includes in-frame clones alone and lacks a portion of them. Clonal size and the V and J genes are those of that table, whereas D and trimming came from the DNA. The sample lists about 2.3 million clones; under 95% were seen once. In germline, CDR1 is SGHVS, CDR2 FQNEAQ. With 5 bases clipped from V and 8 bases from J, the junction kept 9 bases outside the gene matches. The CDR3 runs to 14 residues. About this clone itself: Its antigen is currently unknown.

The sample taken for sequencing was naive CD4+ T cells from PBMCs. Noted subset: CD45RA+ positively selected. The sequence was collected from a man between 18 and 35 years old in good health. Some clones in this sample may be carry-over from other donors' samples. The V call is TRBV7-8, the J call TRBJ1-2; TRBD1 matches at 9 bases. CDR3 amino acids: CASSPWTGAEGYTF. For the CDR3, the DNA is TGTGCCAGCAGCCCATGGACAGGGGCGGAGGGCTACACCTTC.